Each of the 27 T cell receptor beta chains below was sequenced from the same sample in a study of T cells in women clearing cervical HPV infection. Using immunoSEQ multiplex PCR, the repertoire was profiled, and TCRdb retains in-frame clones only, with some absent. The table for this sample gives about 46,000 clones. Specimen: blood buffy coat. The receptors were sampled from a woman aged 18 to 75 with a cervical HPV16 infection that either progressed to CIN3+ or cleared (not recorded which).

CDR3 DNA (partial): TGTGCCAGCAGCTTCCGGGACAGACTTTACAATGAG. It encodes CASSFRDRLYNE. In full, the CDR3 is CASSFRDRLYNEQFF. The chain uses TRBV5-4 and TRBJ2-1; TRBD1 agrees at 7 bases. The CDR3 goes on 3 residues after the read ends, and that part is filled in from the germline J gene. The CDR3 runs to 15 residues. Germline-derived CDR1 and CDR2 are SGHNT and YYREEE (reference sequence). With 2 bases clipped from V and 4 bases from J, the junction kept 6 bases outside the gene matches.

Turning to this clone: The read comes to an end 3 residues before the CDR3 does, leaving the germline J gene to fill in the end. This chain uses TRBV5-1 with TRBJ1-4; D may be TRBD1 (5 bases). Trimming stripped 1 base from V and 6 bases from J, with 16 bases between. The CDR3 has 16 residues. CDR1 and CDR2 from the germline V gene are SGHRS and YFSETQ. The CDR3: CASSLRARGWDEKLFF. CDR3 DNA, as far as it was read: TGCGCCAGCAGCTTGCGGGCTAGGGGCTGGGATGAAAAA.

On this clone: The missing CDR3 end, 3 residues past where the read stops, is filled in from the germline J gene. The gene calls are TRBV4-1 and TRBJ2-1; 11 bases match TRBD2. CDR3 length: 15 residues. Per the germline V gene, CDR1 is MGHRA and CDR2 is YSYEKL. V dropped 5 bases and J dropped 8; count of bases not matched to a gene: 8. This CDR3 reads CASSSLLAGVHEQFF. The part of the CDR3 DNA that was read is TGCGCCAGCAGCTCTTTACTAGCGGGAGTCCATGAG.

Of note for this clone: The CDR3 end is not reached by the read, which stops 3 residues before it; the germline J gene fills it in. The chain joins TRBV18 to TRBJ2-1; no definite D call. This CDR3 has 13 amino acids. CDR1 KGHSH and CDR2 LQKENI come from the germline V gene. V was clipped by 1 base and J by 8 bases, with 9 bases between them. CDR3 bases read: TGTGCCAGCTCACCACAGGGTTTTGATGAG. This sequence encodes CASSPQGFDE. The CDR3 in its entirety is CASSPQGFDEQFF.

A note on this clone: The CDR3 end is not reached by the read, which stops 3 residues before it; the germline J gene fills it in. The rearrangement uses TRBV18 and TRBJ1-5; 9 bases are a match to TRBD1. The length of the CDR3 is 15 residues. J was trimmed by 3 bases and V by 4 bases; bases with no gene match: 4. Germline V gene data show CDR1 as KGHSH and CDR2 as LQKENI. CDR3 sequence reads: CASSRRQGDNQPQHF. The sequenced CDR3 bases are TGTGCCAGCTCACGAAGACAGGGGGACAATCAGCCC.

Of note for this clone: The read comes to an end 3 residues before the CDR3 does, leaving the germline J gene to fill in the end. The chain carries TRBV19 and TRBJ2-2; D is perhaps TRBD1 (6 bases). Germline values: CDR1 LNHDA, CDR2 SQIVND (reference sequence). The CDR3 has 15 amino acids. The CDR3 bases that were read are TGTGCCAGTAGTCCCCGACAGGACCGTAATTCACCG. This encodes CASSPRQDRNSP. The full CDR3 sequence reads CASSPRQDRNSPLFF.

For this clone: The DNA ends 3 residues before the CDR3 does, and the rest of the CDR3 is filled in from the germline J gene. The gene calls are TRBV7-9 and TRBJ2-4; 9 bases agree with TRBD1. The germline CDR1 and CDR2 sequences are SEHNR and FQNEAQ (reference sequence). The CDR3 is 14 residues long. CDR3 residues: CASSSDGTGHGQYF. Incomplete CDR3 DNA: TGTGCCAGCAGCTCTGACGGGACAGGGCATGGT.

About this clone: The sequence runs out 3 residues before the end of the CDR3; the remainder is reconstructed from the germline J gene. The chain joins TRBV14 to TRBJ2-7, with 7 bases that match TRBD1. This CDR3 spans 14 amino acids. Germline V gene lookup returns CDR1 SGHDN and CDR2 FVKESK. The V and J ends lost 4 bases and 2 bases, in that order; junction bases with no gene match: 5. CDR3 bases read: TGTGCCAGCAGCCCAGGGGGTTTAACCTACGAG. Protein sequence: CASSPGGLTYE. The entire CDR3 reads CASSPGGLTYEQYF. The full variable domain, rest sourced from reference TRBV14 and TRBJ2-7, is EAGVTQFPSHSVIEKGQTVTLRCDPISGHDNLYWYRRVMGKEIKFLLHFVKESKQDESGMPNNRFLAERTGGTYSTLKVQPAELEDSGVYFCASSPGGLTYEQYFGPGTRLTVT.

As regards this clone: The read falls 3 residues short of the CDR3 end, and the missing part is taken from the germline J gene. The V and J genes are TRBV7-9 and TRBJ1-2; a weak D match, TRBD1 (6 bases). Germline CDR1 SEHNR, CDR2 FQNEAQ (reference sequence). The CDR3 contains 15 residues. The CDR3 DNA, read in part, is TGTGCCAGCAGCCCTCTCTCTGCGGGGGACAATGAC. Its translation is CASSPLSAGDND. The whole CDR3 protein is CASSPLSAGDNDYTF. The full variable domain, rest sourced from reference TRBV7-9 and TRBJ1-2, is DTGVSQNPRHKITKRGQNVTFRCDPISEHNRLYWYRQTLGQGPEFLTYFQNEAQLEKSRLLSDRFSAERPKGSFSTLEIQRTEQGDSAMYLCASSPLSAGDNDYTFGSGTRLTVV.

Regarding this clone: The read halts 3 residues ahead of the CDR3 end, with the missing end drawn from the germline J gene. The rearrangement links TRBV4-2 to TRBJ2-6; 9 positions agree with TRBD1. Germline-derived CDR1 and CDR2 are LGHNA and YNFKEQ. V dropped 4 bases and J dropped 2; count of bases not matched to a gene: 15. The CDR3 consists of 20 residues. CDR3 DNA (partial): TGTGCCAGCAGCCTGATCAGAGGGACAGGGAGATTTACTGGGGCCAACGTC. Translation: CASSLIRGTGRFTGANV. The CDR3 in full is CASSLIRGTGRFTGANVLTF.

Turning to this clone: Coverage ceases 3 residues before the CDR3 finishes, and the germline J gene fills in the end. V and J are TRBV12-3 or TRBV12-4 and TRBJ2-7, with a tentative D call TRBD1 (5 bases). With 5 bases removed from V and 1 base from J, the gap between germline ends came to 12 bases. There are 14 residues in the CDR3. CDR3 in amino acids: CASSPSQVSYEQYF. The covered CDR3 bases are TGTGCCAGCAGTCCATCACAGGTTTCCTACGAG.

In regard to this clone: The read finishes 3 residues shy of the CDR3 end, and the germline J gene is used to complete it. The chain uses TRBV7-8 and TRBJ1-2; D is perhaps TRBD1 (6 bases). CDR3 length equals 15 residues. CDR1 is SGHVS, CDR2 FQNEAQ, per germline. V lost 4 bases, J lost 6 bases, and 18 bases lay in between. The CDR3 region is CASSSPWEGVNGYTF. The sequenced part of the CDR3 DNA is TGTGCCAGCAGCTCCCCCTGGGAGGGGGTCAATGGC. Full variable domain (rest looked up from reference TRBV7-8 and TRBJ1-2): GAGVSQSPRYKVAKRGQDVALRCDPISGHVSLFWYQQALGQGPEFLTYFQNEAQLDKSGLPSDRFFAERPEGSVSTLKIQRTQQEDSAVYLCASSSPWEGVNGYTFGSGTRLTVV.

The CDR3 loop reads CASSLALGAYNEQFF. Partial CDR3 DNA: TGTGCCAGCAGCTTGGCATTAGGGGCCTACAATGAG. The chain recombines TRBV7-2 with TRBJ2-1; D possibly corresponds to TRBD1 (5 bases). The CDR3 end falls 3 residues outside the read, so it is completed with the germline J gene. Trimming removed 3 bases at V and 2 bases at J, with 11 bases between. Germline CDR1 SGHTA, CDR2 FQGNSA. The CDR3 contains 15 residues. Full variable domain (remainder filled in from reference TRBV7-2 and TRBJ2-1): GAGVSQSPSNKVTEKGKDVELRCDPISGHTALYWYRQSLGQGLEFLIYFQGNSAPDKSGLPSDRFSAERTGGSVSTLTIQRTQQEDSAVYLCASSLALGAYNEQFFGPGTRLTVL.

As regards this clone: The read terminates 3 residues before the CDR3 end, so the remaining end is supplied by the germline J gene. The V gene is TRBV7-6, the J gene TRBJ2-3; 9 nucleotides agree with TRBD2. The CDR3 runs to 15 residues. Germline-derived CDR1 and CDR2 are SGHVS and FNYEAQ. V lost 5 bases to trimming and J lost 3 bases; unmatched junction nucleotides: 6. This chain's CDR3 is CASSRRTSETDTQYF. The CDR3 DNA, read in part, is TGTGCCAGCAGCCGTCGGACTAGCGAAACAGATACG.

Concerning this clone itself: The DNA ends 3 residues before the CDR3 does, and the rest of the CDR3 is filled in from the germline J gene. This chain connects TRBV4-1 to TRBJ1-5; the match to TRBD1 covers 7 bases. Germline CDR1 MGHRA, CDR2 YSYEKL. The J segment lost 0 bases and the V segment lost 1 base, leaving 3 bases of the junction unmatched. This CDR3 region has 16 residues. The CDR3 protein is CASSQGGTVSNQPQHF. The CDR3 DNA, read in part, is TGCGCCAGCAGCCAAGGGGGGACAGTTAGCAATCAGCCC.

Worth noting for this clone: From the germline J gene comes the end of the CDR3, since the read stops 3 residues before it. The chain uses TRBV20-1 and TRBJ1-5; D remains unclear. The CDR3 spans 14 residues. Trimming left V 3 bases short and J 5 bases short, with 14 bases between. The germline CDR1 and CDR2 sequences are DFQATT and SNEGSKA (reference sequence). CDR3 DNA (partial): TGCAGTGCTAGTGCTTTCGTCAGTGATCAGCCC. This encodes CSASAFVSDQP. The complete CDR3 reads CSASAFVSDQPQHF.

For this clone: Read coverage stops 3 residues before the CDR3 terminus; the germline J gene supplies the remainder. V usage is TRBV11-2 and J usage is TRBJ2-7; D is uncertain. This CDR3 is built from 13 residues. V gave up 0 bases and J gave up 6 bases, with 9 bases separating them. CDR1 SGHAT and CDR2 FQNNGV come from the germline V gene. CDR3 region: CASSLDLATEQYF. The CDR3 bases that were read are TGTGCCAGCAGCTTAGATTTGGCAACCGAG.

With respect to this clone: The CDR3 end falls 3 residues outside the read, so it is completed with the germline J gene. The genes are TRBV6-2 or TRBV6-3 and TRBJ2-3; 7 bases are a match to TRBD2. CDR1 and CDR2 from the germline V gene are MNHEY and SVGEGT. This CDR3 contains 17 residues. The CDR3 protein is CASSYGKLAGGRETQYF. Incomplete CDR3 DNA: TGTGCCAGCAGTTACGGGAAACTAGCCGGAGGGAGGGAGACG.

Here the CDR3 reads CASSQGQGVGKLFF. CDR3 DNA, as far as it was read: TGTGCCAGCTCACAAGGACAGGGGGTTGGAAAA. The chain has TRBV18 and TRBJ1-4, with 10 bases matching TRBD1. Sequencing ends 3 residues short of the CDR3 end; the germline J gene provides the rest. J was trimmed by 10 bases and V by 4 bases; bases with no gene match: 6. There are 14 residues in the CDR3. From germline, CDR1 is KGHSH and CDR2 LQKENI. Full variable domain (missing parts from reference TRBV18 and TRBJ1-4): NAGVMQNPRHLVRRRGQEARLRCSPMKGHSHVYWYRQLPEEGLKFMVYLQKENIIDESGMPKERFSAEFPKEGPSILRIQQVVRGDSAAYFCASSQGQGVGKLFFGSGTQLSVL.

About this clone: The read ends 3 residues shy of where the CDR3 ends; the end is completed using the germline J gene. The chain joins TRBV19 to TRBJ1-2, with a weak D call TRBD1 (5 bases). Germline V CDR1 and CDR2: LNHDA, SQIVND (reference sequence). V was pared by 6 bases and J by 4 bases, with 15 bases between. This CDR3 is 14 amino acids long. Incomplete CDR3 DNA: TGTGCCAGTAGCCCTGGCGGGGGAGTCTATGGC. Translating gives CASSPGGGVYG. The complete CDR3 sequence is CASSPGGGVYGYTF.

About this clone: The read finishes 3 residues shy of the CDR3 end, and the germline J gene is used to complete it. The chain joins TRBV5-1 to TRBJ2-1, with 16 nucleotides matching TRBD2. Looked up from germline, CDR1 is SGHRS and CDR2 is YFSETQ. The CDR3 has 19 amino acids. Trimming removed 3 bases from V and 9 bases from J; junction bases left unmatched: 15. The CDR3 is CASSSGLAGGGPHYSEQFF. CDR3 bases read: TGCGCCAGCAGCTCGGGACTAGCGGGAGGGGGGCCCCACTATAGTGAG. The full variable domain, rest sourced from reference TRBV5-1 and TRBJ2-1, is KAGVTQTPRYLIKTRGQQVTLSCSPISGHRSVSWYQQTPGQGLQFLFEYFSETQRNKGNFPGRFSGRQFSNSRSEMNVSTLELGDSALYLCASSSGLAGGGPHYSEQFFGPGTRLTVL.

In the case of this clone: The read terminates 3 residues before the CDR3 end, so the remaining end is supplied by the germline J gene. The chain uses TRBV6-2 or TRBV6-3 and TRBJ1-5, with TRBD1 identical over 7 bases. The germline V gene has CDR1 MNHEY and CDR2 SVGEGT. Losses at the gene ends were 4 bases for V and 5 bases for J; bases not matched to a gene: 2. This CDR3 has 13 residues. The CDR3: CASSWDSYQPQHF. The sequenced part of the CDR3 DNA is TGTGCCAGCAGTTGGGACAGTTATCAGCCC.

Of note for this clone: The read finishes 3 residues shy of the CDR3 end, and the germline J gene is used to complete it. The rearrangement links TRBV5-1 to TRBJ2-7, with D possibly matching TRBD1 (6 bases). The germline V gene has CDR1 SGHRS and CDR2 YFSETQ. The CDR3 is 15 amino acids. V was pared by 6 bases and J by 2 bases, with 18 bases between. CDR3 amino acids: CASTPGGTGTYEQYF. CDR3 bases read: TGCGCCAGCACCCCAGGCGGTACAGGGACCTACGAG. The complete variable domain, with remaining parts taken from reference TRBV5-1 and TRBJ2-7, reads KAGVTQTPRYLIKTRGQQVTLSCSPISGHRSVSWYQQTPGQGLQFLFEYFSETQRNKGNFPGRFSGRQFSNSRSEMNVSTLELGDSALYLCASTPGGTGTYEQYFGPGTRLTVT.

In regard to this clone: The read halts 3 residues ahead of the CDR3 end, with the missing end drawn from the germline J gene. The chain joins TRBV7-8 to TRBJ1-5; tentatively, D is TRBD1 (5 bases). Germline CDR1 is SGHVS and CDR2 is FQNEAQ. V lost 0 bases and J 1 base, leaving 7 bases between the germline ends. This CDR3 spans 15 amino acids. The CDR3: CASSLADTSNQPQHF. Incomplete CDR3 DNA: TGTGCCAGCAGCTTAGCGGACACGAGCAATCAGCCC.

Regarding this clone: The read ends 3 residues before the CDR3 terminus; that terminus is restored from the germline J gene. This chain connects TRBV19 to TRBJ1-2; the match to TRBD1 covers 7 bases. CDR3 length equals 16 residues. CDR1 and CDR2 (germline): LNHDA, SQIVND (reference sequence). V lost 6 bases, J lost 6 bases, and 16 bases stayed unmatched. CDR3 DNA (partial): TGTGCCAGTAGCCCTGGAGGGAACAGGGGATTTGATGGC. It yields the protein CASSPGGNRGFDG. The complete CDR3 protein is CASSPGGNRGFDGYTF.

As to this clone: The read ends 3 residues shy of where the CDR3 ends; the end is completed using the germline J gene. The chain has TRBV7-9 and TRBJ2-2, with 7 bases fitting TRBD1. Germline V gene sequence: CDR1 SEHNR, CDR2 FQNEAQ (reference sequence). This CDR3 region has 15 residues. CDR3 sequence reads: CASSPPGTDNEKLFF. The part of the CDR3 DNA that was read is TGTGCCAGCAGCCCCCCCGGGACAGATAATGAAAAG.

According to its frequency, this clone is medium-sized (0.01 to 0.1%). The read comes to an end 3 residues before the CDR3 does, leaving the germline J gene to fill in the end. This chain joins TRBV29-1 and TRBJ1-1, with D perhaps TRBD1 (5 bases). Deletions cut 4 bases from V and 4 bases from J, with 16 bases between. Germline CDR1 and CDR2: SQVTM and ANQGSEA. The CDR3 has 14 residues. CDR3 residues: CSVVETVGVTEAFF. The CDR3 DNA, read in part, is TGCAGCGTTGTCGAGACAGTAGGTGTCACTGAA.